This is a list of T cell receptor beta chains from one sample in a study of blood T cell repertoires in COVID-19. Clones were sequenced by immunoSEQ multiplex PCR, and TCRdb holds only the in-frame ones, with some missing. Of over 200,000 clones listed, roughly four fifths are singletons. What was sequenced was PBMCs or T cells enriched from blood (not recorded which). Receptors were obtained from a man aged 40-55 years who had recovered from COVID-19. Each CDR3 is given with its conserved first and last residue. Each record gives: J gene, V gene, CDR3 length, CDR3 protein.

TRBJ1-2,TRBV5-1,13,CASSLKGDYGYTF
TRBJ1-3,TRBV4-3,15,CASSQVPSSGNTIYF
TRBJ1-5,TRBV10-3,13,CAIRNEDYQPQHF
TRBJ2-1,TRBV11-1,16,CASSVRRDRVYNEQFF
TRBJ1-2,TRBV5-5,15,CASSAGQGADYGYTF
TRBJ2-5,TRBV7-3,13,CASSPGQQETQYF
TRBJ2-1,TRBV19,15,CASSRGAGTTNEQFF
TRBJ1-5,TRBV4-1,16,CASSQEFGQGAQPQHF
TRBJ1-6,TRBV10-3,13,CAISGGGGAPLHF
TRBJ1-4,TRBV7-6,15,CASSLFLGEGEKLFF
TRBJ1-3,TRBV6-5,15,CASSSGGGRGNTIYF
TRBJ2-5,TRBV5-4,15,CASSEPRGPEETQYF
TRBJ1-6,TRBV12-3/TRBV12-4,13,CASRRTGDSPLHF
TRBJ2-3,TRBV7-3,15,CASSLNSGVQYTQYF
TRBJ1-1,TRBV6-5,12,CASRPPLGEAFF
TRBJ1-2,TRBV6-5,13,CASSVTGLYGYTF
TRBJ2-1,TRBV15,18,CATSRGTLAGGGINEQFF
TRBJ2-7,TRBV7-2,15,CASSTMRGEGIEQYF
TRBJ2-5,TRBV28,13,CASSLTGGETQYF
TRBJ2-1,TRBV24-1,15,CATSDFRGGYNEQFF
TRBJ2-1,TRBV28,15,CASSLAGGAYNEQFF
TRBJ1-1,TRBV28,15,CASIWDSPMNTEAFF
TRBJ2-7,TRBV18,16,CASSPNSLAANYEQYF
TRBJ2-1,TRBV10-3,14,CAISEVLSYNEQFF
TRBJ2-7,TRBV15,15,CATSRGTGGSYEQYF
TRBJ2-3,TRBV21-1,15,CASSYTLTSADTQYF
TRBJ2-1,TRBV7-9,14,CASSYGPEGNEQFF
TRBJ2-1,TRBV3-1/TRBV3-2,15,CASSQWTGGKDEQFF
TRBJ2-5,TRBV19,13,CAVRPRGQETQYF
TRBJ2-1,TRBV27,16,CASSPQGARGYNEQFF
TRBJ1-4,TRBV24-1,12,CATAATDEKLFF
TRBJ2-7,TRBV7-3,12,CASSSRGGEQYF
TRBJ1-4,TRBV27,16,CASSREAGIPNEKLFF
TRBJ1-1,TRBV10-1,13,CASSVGRYTEAFF
TRBJ2-2,TRBV6-5,14,CASRRPGWDGELFF
TRBJ2-7,TRBV29-1,14,CSVDGGEGIYEQYF
TRBJ2-3,TRBV5-6,13,CASSSTGGAAQYF
TRBJ2-1,TRBV3-1/TRBV3-2,16,CASSQASSGTFNEQFF
TRBJ2-1,TRBV7-2,15,CASSPSAGAGNEQFF
TRBJ2-4,TRBV7-2,14,CASSPRGSKNIQYF
TRBJ2-7,TRBV12-3/TRBV12-4,13,CASSLRGGYEQYF
TRBJ2-3,TRBV20-1,11,CSARLTDTQYF
TRBJ1-4,TRBV6-2/TRBV6-3,14,CASSLTGFYEKLFF
TRBJ2-5,TRBV28,14,CASIRGGDQETQYF
TRBJ2-1,TRBV5-1,15,CASSFGQGANNEQFF
TRBJ2-3,TRBV4-1,16,CASSQDRQGAGDTQYF
TRBJ1-5,TRBV6-6,13,CASSRTGIEPQHF
TRBJ1-2,TRBV28,14,CASSLWDRERGYTF
TRBJ1-2,TRBV28,15,CASFQGTGGSRGYTF
TRBJ2-2,TRBV7-8,14,CASSRNTRSGELFF
TRBJ1-1,TRBV4-3,18,CASSLLPGTGQRNTEAFF
TRBJ2-7,TRBV7-2,15,CASSLANSLSYEQYF